Shown below are 13 T cell receptor beta chains from a single sample sequenced in a study of cytomegalovirus exposure and HLA in healthy donors. Primers for the PCR totalled 60 Vbeta and 13 Jbeta. Generated by immunoSEQ multiplex PCR, the TCRdb table keeps only in-frame clones and is missing some. Of some 130,000 clones in the sample, nearly 80% were seen once. The sequenced sample was PBMCs. The source is a man between 25 and 39 years old in good health and CMV-seronegative.

This clone has only a few counts. J is TRBJ1-1 and V is TRBV6-5; 7 nucleotides line up with TRBD1. CDR3 length: 16 residues. J lost 1 base, V lost 4 bases, and 9 bases had no gene match. Germline lookup yields CDR1 MNHEY and CDR2 SVGAGI. The CDR3 sequence: CASSSDRARENTEAFF. The CDR3 coding sequence is TGTGCCAGCAGTTCCGACAGGGCGCGGGAGAACACTGAAGCTTTCTTT.

The chain combines TRBV13 with TRBJ2-7, with 8 bases that match TRBD2. V lost 5 bases, J lost 5 bases, and 11 bases stayed unmatched. There are 15 residues in the CDR3. Germline-derived CDR1 and CDR2 are PRHDT and FYEKMQ (reference sequence). CDR3 sequence reads: CASSAGGGRGHEQYF. The CDR3 nucleotides are TGTGCCAGCAGCGCGGGGGGCGGGAGAGGTCACGAGCAGTACTTC.

V gene TRBV7-8 combines with J gene TRBJ1-2; D call uncertain. V lost 1 base to trimming and J lost 6 bases, with 9 bases between them. CDR1 SGHVS and CDR2 FQNEAQ come from the germline V gene. The CDR3 totals 13 residues. The DNA for the CDR3 is TGTGCCAGCAGCTTAGAACAGTATAATGGCTACACCTTC. Protein sequence: CASSLEQYNGYTF.

This clone showed up just once. The genes are TRBV14 and TRBJ1-2, with TRBD1 matching over 8 bases. This CDR3 region has 16 residues. The junction had 8 bases not matched to a gene; V was cut back by 0 bases and J by 5 bases. Germline assignment: CDR1 SGHDN and CDR2 FVKESK. The CDR3 coding sequence is TGTGCCAGCAGCCAAGATCGGACAGGGCCCGTTTATGGCTACACCTTC. This codes for CASSQDRTGPVYGYTF.

This clone was seen a few times. This chain uses TRBV10-2 with TRBJ1-2; the D gene is possibly TRBD1 (5 bases). Germline V gene data show CDR1 as WSHSY and CDR2 as SAAADI. Trimming pared 10 bases from V and 5 bases from J, leaving 14 bases between. The CDR3 covers 12 residues. The CDR3 here is CATGGRPYGYTF. The CDR3 coding sequence is TGCGCCACCGGGGGGAGGCCTTATGGCTACACCTTC.

V and J are TRBV10-3 and TRBJ2-7, with 7 bases lining up with TRBD1. Germline-derived CDR1 and CDR2 are ENHRY and SYGVKD. With V trimmed by 3 bases and J by 0 bases, 5 bases remained unmatched. The CDR3 sequence is 15 residues long. CDR3 coding DNA: TGTGCCATCAGTGACCTGACAGGGAGCTCCTACGAGCAGTACTTC. Translating gives CAISDLTGSSYEQYF.

The rearrangement uses TRBV28 and TRBJ2-7, with 11 nucleotides matching TRBD2. The CDR3 has 14 residues. The V segment lost 5 bases and the J segment 3 bases; nucleotides outside the gene matches: 3. The germline V gene encodes CDR1 MDHEN and CDR2 SYDVKM. The DNA of the CDR3 is TGTGCCAGCAGTCCCGGGACTAGCGGCTACGAGCAGTACTTC. This codes for CASSPGTSGYEQYF.

The CDR3 nucleotides are TGTGCCAGCTCACAAGGGGGCGAGACCCAGTACTTC. Amino acid sequence: CASSQGGETQYF. This chain uses TRBV18 with TRBJ2-5; 7 positions agree with TRBD1. CDR1 KGHSH and CDR2 LQKENI come from the germline V gene. The V and J ends lost 4 bases and 5 bases, in that order; junction bases with no gene match: 1. CDR3 length: 12 residues.

The chain is built from TRBV27 and TRBJ2-3, with 13 bases lining up with TRBD2. The germline V gene has CDR1 MNHEY and CDR2 SMNVEV (reference sequence). With V trimmed by 4 bases and J by 4 bases, 2 bases remained unmatched. The CDR3 extends over 15 amino acids. This CDR3 is CASSSLAGGPDTQYF. The CDR3 DNA reads as TGTGCCAGCAGTTCACTAGCGGGAGGGCCAGATACGCAGTATTTT.

The chain employs TRBV12-1 and TRBJ2-4; the table gives TRBD2 as D, unverified against the DNA. TRBV12-1 is given as a pseudogene. The CDR3 covers 14 residues. In DNA, the CDR3 is TGTGCCAGCAGCTCCCGGGGGGGATTGAACATTCAGTACTTC. This codes for CASSSRGGLNIQYF.

The rearrangement links TRBV7-8 to TRBJ1-1; 7 nucleotides align to TRBD1. The CDR3 is 15 amino acids. Trimming took 2 bases from V and 1 from J; bases not matched to a gene: 4. The germline gives CDR1 SGHVS, CDR2 FQNEAQ. The CDR3 loop reads CASSLQGVQNTEAFF. The CDR3 DNA reads TGTGCCAGCAGCTTACAGGGGGTCCAGAACACTGAAGCTTTCTTT.

V and J are TRBV21-1 and TRBJ1-1; TRBD1 reflects the table's D call only, with no check against the DNA. TRBV21-1 constitutes a pseudogene. This CDR3 is built from 12 residues. Here the CDR3 reads CASSQDRGKAFF. CDR3 DNA sequence: TGTGCCAGCAGCCAGGACAGGGGGAAAGCTTTCTTT.

The V call is TRBV29-1, the J call TRBJ2-1; D might be TRBD1 (5 bases). V dropped 6 bases and J dropped 10 bases, with 13 bases sitting between them. CDR3 length equals 11 residues. Germline loops: CDR1 SQVTM, CDR2 ANQGSEA. The CDR3 DNA reads TGCAGCGTCACCAGGGTTCAAGAGCAGTTCTTC. Translation gives CSVTRVQEQFF.